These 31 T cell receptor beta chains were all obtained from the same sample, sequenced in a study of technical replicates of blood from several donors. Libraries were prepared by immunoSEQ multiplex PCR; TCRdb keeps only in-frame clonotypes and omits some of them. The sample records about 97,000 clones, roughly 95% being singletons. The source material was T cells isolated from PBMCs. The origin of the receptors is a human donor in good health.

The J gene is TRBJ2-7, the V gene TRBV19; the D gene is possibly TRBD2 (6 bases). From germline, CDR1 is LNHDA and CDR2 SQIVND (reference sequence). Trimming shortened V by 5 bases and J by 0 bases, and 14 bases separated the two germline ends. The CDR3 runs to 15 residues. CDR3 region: CASSRDSLSSYEQYF. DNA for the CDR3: TGTGCCAGTAGTCGGGACTCCCTCAGCTCCTACGAGCAGTACTTC. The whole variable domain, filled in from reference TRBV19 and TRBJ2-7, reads DGGITQSPKYLFRKEGQNVTLSCEQNLNHDAMYWYRQDPGQGLRLIYYSQIVNDFQKGDIAEGYSVSREKKESFPLTVTSAQKNPTAFYLCASSRDSLSSYEQYFGPGTRLTVT.

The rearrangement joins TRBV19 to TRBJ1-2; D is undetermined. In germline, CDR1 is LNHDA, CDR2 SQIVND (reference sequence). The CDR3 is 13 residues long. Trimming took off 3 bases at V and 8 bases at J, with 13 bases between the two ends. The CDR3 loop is CASSIGGVGGYTF. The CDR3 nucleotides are TGTGCCAGTAGTATCGGCGGGGTAGGAGGCTACACCTTC.

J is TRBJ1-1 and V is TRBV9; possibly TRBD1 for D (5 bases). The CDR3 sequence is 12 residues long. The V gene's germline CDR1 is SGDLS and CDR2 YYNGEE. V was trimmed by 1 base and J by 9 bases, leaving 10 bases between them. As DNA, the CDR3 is TGTGCCAGCAGCGTACAGGGCGGCCAAGCTTTCTTT. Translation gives CASSVQGGQAFF.

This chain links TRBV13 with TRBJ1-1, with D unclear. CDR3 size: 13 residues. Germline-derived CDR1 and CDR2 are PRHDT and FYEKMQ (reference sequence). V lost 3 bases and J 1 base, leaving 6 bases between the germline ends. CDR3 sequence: CASSLGPNTEAFF. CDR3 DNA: TGTGCCAGCAGCTTGGGCCCGAACACTGAAGCTTTCTTT.

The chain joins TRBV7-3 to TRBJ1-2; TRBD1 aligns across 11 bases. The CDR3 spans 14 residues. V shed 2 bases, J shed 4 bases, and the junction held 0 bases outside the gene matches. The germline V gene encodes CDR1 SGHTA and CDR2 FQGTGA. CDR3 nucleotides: TGTGCCAGCAGCTTAGGACAGGGGGCCTATGGCTACACCTTC. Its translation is CASSLGQGAYGYTF.

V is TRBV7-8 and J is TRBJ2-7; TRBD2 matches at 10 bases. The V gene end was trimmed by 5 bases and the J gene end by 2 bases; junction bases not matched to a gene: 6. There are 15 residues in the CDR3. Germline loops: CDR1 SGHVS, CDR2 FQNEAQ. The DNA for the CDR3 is TGTGCCAGCAGCCTCACTAGCGGGATGACCTACGAGCAGTACTTC. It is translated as CASSLTSGMTYEQYF.

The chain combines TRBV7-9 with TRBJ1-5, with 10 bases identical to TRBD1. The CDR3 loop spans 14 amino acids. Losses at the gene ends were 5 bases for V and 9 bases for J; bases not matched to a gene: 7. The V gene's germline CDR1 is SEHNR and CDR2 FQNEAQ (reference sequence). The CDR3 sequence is CASSGGQGNAPQHF. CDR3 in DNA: TGTGCCAGCAGCGGGGGACAGGGGAATGCGCCCCAGCATTTT.

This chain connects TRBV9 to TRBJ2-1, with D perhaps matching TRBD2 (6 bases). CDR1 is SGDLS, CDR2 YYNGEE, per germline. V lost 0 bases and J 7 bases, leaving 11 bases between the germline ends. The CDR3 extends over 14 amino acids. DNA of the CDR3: TGTGCCAGCAGCGTAGGACTAGTTGGTAATGAGCAGTTCTTC. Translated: CASSVGLVGNEQFF.

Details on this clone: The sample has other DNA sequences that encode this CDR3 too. The CDR3 spells CASSPLAGATDTQYF. For the CDR3, the DNA is TGTGCCAGCTCACCACTAGCGGGAGCCACAGATACGCAGTATTTT. The J gene is TRBJ2-3, the V gene TRBV18; 9 positions agree with TRBD2. From germline, CDR1 is KGHSH and CDR2 LQKENI. This CDR3 is 15 amino acids long. The V segment lost 1 base and the J segment 2 bases; nucleotides outside the gene matches: 1.

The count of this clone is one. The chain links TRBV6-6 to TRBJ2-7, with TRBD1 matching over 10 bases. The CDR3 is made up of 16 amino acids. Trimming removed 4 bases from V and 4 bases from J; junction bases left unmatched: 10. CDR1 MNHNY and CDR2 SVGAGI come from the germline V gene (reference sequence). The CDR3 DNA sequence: TGTGCCAGCAGTTTACCCGGGACAGGGGTAGGATACGAGCAGTACTTC. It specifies CASSLPGTGVGYEQYF.

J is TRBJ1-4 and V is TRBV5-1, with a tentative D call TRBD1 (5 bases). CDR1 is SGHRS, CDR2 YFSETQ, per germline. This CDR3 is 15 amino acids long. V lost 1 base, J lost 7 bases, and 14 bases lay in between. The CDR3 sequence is CASSLRSREAEKLFF. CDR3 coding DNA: TGCGCCAGCAGCTTGAGAAGCAGGGAGGCTGAAAAACTGTTTTTT.

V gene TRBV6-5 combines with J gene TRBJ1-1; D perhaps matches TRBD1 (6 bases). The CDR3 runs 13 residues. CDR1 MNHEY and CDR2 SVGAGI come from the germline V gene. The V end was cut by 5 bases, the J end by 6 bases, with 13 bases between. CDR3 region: CASSSNRASEAFF. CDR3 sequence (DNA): TGTGCCAGCAGTAGTAACAGGGCATCTGAAGCTTTCTTT.

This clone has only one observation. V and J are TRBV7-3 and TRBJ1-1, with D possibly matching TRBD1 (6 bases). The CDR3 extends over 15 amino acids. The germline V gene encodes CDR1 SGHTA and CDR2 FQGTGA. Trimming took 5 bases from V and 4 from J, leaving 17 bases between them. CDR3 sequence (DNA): TGTGCCAGCAGCACGTCCCCGGGGGGCACCACTGAAGCTTTCTTT. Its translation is CASSTSPGGTTEAFF.

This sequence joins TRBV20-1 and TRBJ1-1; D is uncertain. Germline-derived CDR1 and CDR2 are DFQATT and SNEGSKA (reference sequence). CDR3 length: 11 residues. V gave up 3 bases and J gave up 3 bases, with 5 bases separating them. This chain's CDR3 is CSASQDTEAFF. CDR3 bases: TGCAGTGCTAGTCAGGACACTGAAGCTTTCTTT.

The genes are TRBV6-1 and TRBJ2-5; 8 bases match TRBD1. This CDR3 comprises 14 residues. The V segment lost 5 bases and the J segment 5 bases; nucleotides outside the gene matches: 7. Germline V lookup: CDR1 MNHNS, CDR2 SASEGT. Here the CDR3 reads CASSRLQGDETQYF. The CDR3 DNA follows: TGTGCCAGCAGTCGATTACAGGGGGACGAGACCCAGTACTTC.

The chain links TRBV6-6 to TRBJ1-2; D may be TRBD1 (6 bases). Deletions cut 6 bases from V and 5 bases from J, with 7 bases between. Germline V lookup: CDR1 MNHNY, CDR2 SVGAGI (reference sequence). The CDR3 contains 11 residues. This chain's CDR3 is CASRQGYGYTF. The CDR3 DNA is TGTGCCAGCAGACAGGGTTATGGCTACACCTTC.

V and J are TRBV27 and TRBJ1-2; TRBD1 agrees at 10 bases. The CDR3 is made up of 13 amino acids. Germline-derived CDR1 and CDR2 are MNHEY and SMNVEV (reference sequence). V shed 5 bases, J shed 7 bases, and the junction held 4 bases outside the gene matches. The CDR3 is CASSLDRGSGYTF. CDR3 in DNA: TGTGCCAGCAGTCTGGACAGGGGGTCTGGCTACACCTTC.

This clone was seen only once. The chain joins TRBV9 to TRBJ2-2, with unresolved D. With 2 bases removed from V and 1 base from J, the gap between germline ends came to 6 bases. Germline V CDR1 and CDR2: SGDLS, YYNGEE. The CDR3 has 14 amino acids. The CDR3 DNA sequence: TGTGCCAGCAGCGTTCTTCGGAACACCGGGGAGCTGTTTTTT. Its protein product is CASSVLRNTGELFF.

The CDR3 here is CASSSAGAVRNQPQHF. CDR3 nucleotides: TGTGCCAGCAGTTCGGCGGGGGCCGTTCGCAATCAGCCCCAGCATTTT. V usage is TRBV6-5 and J usage is TRBJ1-5; possible D gene TRBD1, 6 bases. Per germline, CDR1 MNHEY and CDR2 SVGAGI. V gave up 4 bases and J gave up 2 bases, with 15 bases separating them. CDR3 length: 16 residues.

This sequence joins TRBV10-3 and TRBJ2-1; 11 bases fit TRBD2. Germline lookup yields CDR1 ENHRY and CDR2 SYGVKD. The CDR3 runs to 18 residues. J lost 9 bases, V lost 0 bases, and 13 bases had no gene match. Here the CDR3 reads CAISESTPLAGVSGEQFF. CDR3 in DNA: TGTGCCATCAGTGAGTCGACGCCACTAGCGGGAGTTAGTGGTGAGCAGTTCTTC.

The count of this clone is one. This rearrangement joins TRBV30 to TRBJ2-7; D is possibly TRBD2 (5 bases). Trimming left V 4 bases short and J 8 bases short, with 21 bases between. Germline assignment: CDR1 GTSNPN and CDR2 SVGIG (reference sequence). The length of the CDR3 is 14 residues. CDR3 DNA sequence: TGTGCCTGGATTGCGAGGGAATTAGAGAGTAAGCAGTACTTC. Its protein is CAWIARELESKQYF.

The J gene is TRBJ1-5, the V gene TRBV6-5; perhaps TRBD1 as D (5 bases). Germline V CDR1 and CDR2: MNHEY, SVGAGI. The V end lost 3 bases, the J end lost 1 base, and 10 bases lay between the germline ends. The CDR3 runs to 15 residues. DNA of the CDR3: TGTGCCAGCAGTTATGGCCAGGGCAGCAATCAGCCCCAGCATTTT. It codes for CASSYGQGSNQPQHF.

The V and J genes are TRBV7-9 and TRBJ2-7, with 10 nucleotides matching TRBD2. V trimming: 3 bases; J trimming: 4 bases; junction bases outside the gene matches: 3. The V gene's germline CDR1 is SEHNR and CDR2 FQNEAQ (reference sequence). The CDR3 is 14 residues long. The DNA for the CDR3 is TGTGCCAGCAGCTTCTTAGCGGGAGGTTACGAGCAGTACTTC. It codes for CASSFLAGGYEQYF.

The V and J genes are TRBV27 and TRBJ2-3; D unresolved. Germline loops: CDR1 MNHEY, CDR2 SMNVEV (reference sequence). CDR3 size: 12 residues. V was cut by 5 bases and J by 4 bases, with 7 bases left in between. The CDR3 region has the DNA TGTGCCAGCAGTCCCTCTTCAGATACGCAGTATTTT. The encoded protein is CASSPSSDTQYF.

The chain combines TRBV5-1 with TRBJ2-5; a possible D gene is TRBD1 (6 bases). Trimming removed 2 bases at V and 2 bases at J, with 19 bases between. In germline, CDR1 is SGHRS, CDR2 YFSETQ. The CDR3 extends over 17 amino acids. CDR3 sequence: CASSLGPGTQYQETQYF. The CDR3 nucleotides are TGCGCCAGCAGCTTAGGGCCAGGGACACAGTATCAAGAGACCCAGTACTTC. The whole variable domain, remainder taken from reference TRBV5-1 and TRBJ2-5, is KAGVTQTPRYLIKTRGQQVTLSCSPISGHRSVSWYQQTPGQGLQFLFEYFSETQRNKGNFPGRFSGRQFSNSRSEMNVSTLELGDSALYLCASSLGPGTQYQETQYFGPGTRLLVL.

CDR3 sequence: CASSLSLSLEQYF. For the CDR3, the DNA is TGTGCCAGCAGCCTATCCTTAAGCCTCGAGCAGTACTTC. The V gene is TRBV7-8, the J gene TRBJ2-7, with D unclear. The germline V and J ends were trimmed by 5 bases and 6 bases, with 14 bases remaining between them. The CDR3 has 13 residues. Germline CDR1 and CDR2: SGHVS and FQNEAQ.

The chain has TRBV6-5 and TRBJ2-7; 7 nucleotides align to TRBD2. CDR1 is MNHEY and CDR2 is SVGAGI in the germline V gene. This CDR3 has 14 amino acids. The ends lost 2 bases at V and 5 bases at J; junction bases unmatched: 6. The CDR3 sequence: CASSYGIGRDEQYF. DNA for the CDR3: TGTGCCAGCAGTTACGGTATAGGGAGGGACGAGCAGTACTTC.

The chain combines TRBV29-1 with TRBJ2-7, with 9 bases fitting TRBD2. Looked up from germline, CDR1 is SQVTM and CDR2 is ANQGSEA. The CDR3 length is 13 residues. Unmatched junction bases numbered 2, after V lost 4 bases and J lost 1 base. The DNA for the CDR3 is TGCAGCGTTGGCCTAGCGGGGTCCTACGAGCAGTACTTC. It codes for CSVGLAGSYEQYF.

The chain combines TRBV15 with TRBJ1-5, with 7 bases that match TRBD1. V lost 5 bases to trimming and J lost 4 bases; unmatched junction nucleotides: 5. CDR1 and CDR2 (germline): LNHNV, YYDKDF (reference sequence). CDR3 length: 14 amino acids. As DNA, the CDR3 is TGTGCCACCAGCGGGGGACAGATTAATCAGCCCCAGCATTTT. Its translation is CATSGGQINQPQHF.

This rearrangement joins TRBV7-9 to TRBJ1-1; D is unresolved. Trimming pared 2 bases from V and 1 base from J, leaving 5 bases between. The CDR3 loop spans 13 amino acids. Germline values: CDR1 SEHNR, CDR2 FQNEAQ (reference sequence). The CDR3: CASSLLENTEAFF. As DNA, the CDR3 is TGTGCCAGCAGCTTACTAGAGAACACTGAAGCTTTCTTT.

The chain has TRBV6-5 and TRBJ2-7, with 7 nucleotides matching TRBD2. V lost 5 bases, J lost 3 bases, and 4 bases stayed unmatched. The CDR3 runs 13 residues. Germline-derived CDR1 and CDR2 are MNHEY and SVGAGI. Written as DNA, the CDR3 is TGTGCCAGCAGTCGGGACTATAACTACGAGCAGTACTTC. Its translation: CASSRDYNYEQYF.